This section outlines one T cell receptor (beta chain) sequence together with its context. CDR1 is SNHLY and CDR2 is FYNNEI in the germline V gene. The CDR3 is 12 amino acids. With 7 bases removed from V and 4 bases from J, the gap between germline ends came to 7 bases. Primers: 60 Vbeta forward and 13 Jbeta reverse. Only in-frame clones appear in the TCRdb table, and some are missing; sequencing was by immunoSEQ multiplex PCR. This sample has about 170,000 clones, with approximately 84% found just once. The data originate from a study of cytomegalovirus exposure and HLA in healthy donors. The V gene is TRBV2, the J gene TRBJ1-4, with D unresolved. The clonotype was recovered from a man aged 18 to 29 in good health and CMV-seronegative. Sequencing was carried out using PBMCs. The CDR3 reads CASKTDNEKLFF. The CDR3 coding sequence is TGTGCCAGCAAAACAGATAATGAAAAACTGTTTTTT. The full variable domain, completed using reference TRBV2 and TRBJ1-4, is EPEVTQTPSHQVTQMGQEVILRCVPISNHLYFYWYRQILGQKVEFLVSFYNNEISEKSEIFDDQFSVERPDGSNFTLKIRSTKLEDSAMYFCASKTDNEKLFFGSGTQLSVL.